Listed below are T cell receptor beta chains from one sample, sequenced in a study of Tregs in tolerant kidney transplant recipients. The data were produced by immunoSEQ multiplex PCR, yet TCRdb's version contains in-frame clones alone and is incomplete. Among some 110,000 clones listed, roughly 92% were seen once. Sequenced: CD4+ T cells from blood. All receptors come from a human donor in good health. CDR3s include the opening cysteine and the closing phenylalanine or tryptophan. The D gene is left open where the match is weak. A row's size may be missing; if present it is once, few, many or a size class.

j_call: TRBJ2-5; clone_size: .; cdr3_length: 17; d_call: TRBD1; v_call: TRBV27; cdr3_aa: CASHTTSETGVQETQYF; cdr3_nt: TGTGCCAGCCACACCACCTCGGAGACAGGGGTTCAAGAGACCCAGTACTTC
j_call: TRBJ2-2; clone_size: .; cdr3_length: 16; d_call: .; v_call: TRBV18; cdr3_aa: CASRPRAGTYTGELFF; cdr3_nt: TGTGCCAGCCGGCCTAGGGCAGGGACATACACCGGGGAGCTGTTTTTT
j_call: TRBJ2-7; clone_size: .; cdr3_length: 17; d_call: .; v_call: TRBV18; cdr3_aa: CASSRDHTGPLSYEQYF; cdr3_nt: TGTGCCAGCTCACGGGACCATACAGGTCCCCTATCCTACGAGCAGTACTTC
j_call: TRBJ2-6; clone_size: .; cdr3_length: 15; d_call: .; v_call: TRBV7-8; cdr3_aa: CASSLQVSGANVLTF; cdr3_nt: TGTGCCAGCAGCTTACAGGTCTCTGGGGCCAACGTCCTGACTTTC
j_call: TRBJ2-3; clone_size: .; cdr3_length: 15; d_call: .; v_call: TRBV6-1; cdr3_aa: CASSLDSTSTDTQYF; cdr3_nt: TGTGCCAGCAGCTTGGACAGCACTAGCACAGATACGCAGTATTTT
j_call: TRBJ2-3; clone_size: .; cdr3_length: 14; d_call: .; v_call: TRBV7-2; cdr3_aa: CASSGGMVTDTQYF; cdr3_nt: TGTGCCAGCAGCGGCGGGATGGTGACAGATACGCAGTATTTT
j_call: TRBJ2-1; clone_size: .; cdr3_length: 15; d_call: .; v_call: TRBV19; cdr3_aa: CASSTRQGRDNEQFF; cdr3_nt: TGTGCCAGTAGTACCAGACAGGGGAGGGACAATGAGCAGTTCTTC
j_call: TRBJ2-5; clone_size: few; cdr3_length: 14; d_call: .; v_call: TRBV7-9; cdr3_aa: CASSYGGQMETQYF; cdr3_nt: TGTGCCAGCAGCTATGGGGGACAAATGGAGACCCAGTACTTC
j_call: TRBJ2-1; clone_size: .; cdr3_length: 14; d_call: .; v_call: TRBV6-5; cdr3_aa: CASSYDSPYNEQFF; cdr3_nt: TGTGCCAGCAGTTACGACAGCCCCTACAATGAGCAGTTCTTC
j_call: TRBJ2-7; clone_size: .; cdr3_length: 13; d_call: .; v_call: TRBV4-2; cdr3_aa: CASSQERVDEQYF; cdr3_nt: TGTGCCAGCAGCCAAGAGAGGGTGGACGAGCAGTACTTC
j_call: TRBJ2-3; clone_size: .; cdr3_length: 16; d_call: TRBD2; v_call: TRBV5-1; cdr3_aa: CASSGGLAGSSDTQYF; cdr3_nt: TGCGCCAGCAGCGGTGGACTAGCGGGGTCCTCAGATACGCAGTATTTT
j_call: TRBJ2-3; clone_size: .; cdr3_length: 15; d_call: .; v_call: TRBV18; cdr3_aa: CASSRTGGASDTQYF; cdr3_nt: TGTGCCAGCTCACGAACAGGGGGGGCATCAGATACGCAGTATTTT
j_call: TRBJ1-3; clone_size: once; cdr3_length: 12; d_call: .; v_call: TRBV7-8; cdr3_aa: CASMRASGTIYF; cdr3_nt: TGTGCCAGCATGCGTGCTTCGGGCACCATATATTTT
j_call: TRBJ2-3; clone_size: .; cdr3_length: 15; d_call: .; v_call: TRBV5-4; cdr3_aa: CASSPIASGTDTQYF; cdr3_nt: TGTGCCAGCAGCCCCATTGCCAGCGGCACAGATACGCAGTATTTT
j_call: TRBJ2-7; clone_size: .; cdr3_length: 15; d_call: .; v_call: TRBV5-1; cdr3_aa: CASSASGTGGEEQYF; cdr3_nt: TGCGCCAGCAGCGCCTCCGGGACTGGAGGAGAGGAGCAGTACTTC
j_call: TRBJ1-1; clone_size: .; cdr3_length: 13; d_call: .; v_call: TRBV10-2; cdr3_aa: CASSAIANTEAFF; cdr3_nt: TGCGCCAGCAGTGCCATAGCGAACACTGAAGCTTTCTTT
j_call: TRBJ1-5; clone_size: .; cdr3_length: 13; d_call: .; v_call: TRBV4-1; cdr3_aa: CASSQDKGQPQHF; cdr3_nt: TGCGCCAGCAGCCAAGATAAGGGTCAGCCCCAGCATTTT
j_call: TRBJ1-1; clone_size: .; cdr3_length: 13; d_call: .; v_call: TRBV21-1; cdr3_aa: CAVRGGGWTEAFF; cdr3_nt: TGTGCCGTCCGGGGCGGGGGGTGGACTGAAGCTTTCTTT
j_call: TRBJ1-5; clone_size: once; cdr3_length: 17; d_call: TRBD1; v_call: TRBV7-9; cdr3_aa: CASSLAMTGGTNQPQHF; cdr3_nt: TGTGCCAGCAGCTTAGCCATGACAGGGGGGACCAATCAGCCCCAGCATTTT
j_call: TRBJ2-2; clone_size: .; cdr3_length: 15; d_call: TRBD1; v_call: TRBV25-1; cdr3_aa: CASSARDRVTGELFF; cdr3_nt: TGTGCCAGCAGTGCTCGGGACAGGGTCACCGGGGAGCTGTTTTTT
j_call: TRBJ2-7; clone_size: once; cdr3_length: 14; d_call: .; v_call: TRBV2; cdr3_aa: CASSYRDTLYEQYF; cdr3_nt: TGTGCCAGCAGCTACCGGGATACACTCTACGAGCAGTACTTC
j_call: TRBJ2-3; clone_size: .; cdr3_length: 15; d_call: .; v_call: TRBV11-2; cdr3_aa: CASREWAGRTDTQYF; cdr3_nt: TGTGCCAGCAGGGAGTGGGCGGGCCGTACAGATACGCAGTATTTT
j_call: TRBJ2-7; clone_size: once; cdr3_length: 15; d_call: .; v_call: TRBV4-1; cdr3_aa: CASSQQAGGPYEQYF; cdr3_nt: TGCGCCAGCAGCCAACAGGCAGGTGGACCCTACGAGCAGTACTTC
j_call: TRBJ2-7; clone_size: .; cdr3_length: 15; d_call: TRBD1; v_call: TRBV7-2; cdr3_aa: CASSWDRTWTYEQYF; cdr3_nt: TGTGCCAGCAGCTGGGACAGGACTTGGACCTACGAGCAGTACTTC
j_call: TRBJ2-7; clone_size: .; cdr3_length: 15; d_call: .; v_call: TRBV5-4; cdr3_aa: CASSLVGIPSYEQYF; cdr3_nt: TGTGCCAGCAGCTTGGTTGGGATCCCTTCCTACGAGCAGTACTTC
j_call: TRBJ1-3; clone_size: .; cdr3_length: 15; d_call: .; v_call: TRBV7-2; cdr3_aa: CASSLDSGQENTIYF; cdr3_nt: TGTGCCAGCAGCTTAGATAGTGGGCAGGAAAACACCATATATTTT
j_call: TRBJ2-1; clone_size: .; cdr3_length: 14; d_call: .; v_call: TRBV29-1; cdr3_aa: CSVVGLRKNNEQFF; cdr3_nt: TGCAGCGTTGTCGGGCTGAGAAAAAACAATGAGCAGTTCTTC
j_call: TRBJ2-5; clone_size: .; cdr3_length: 14; d_call: TRBD2; v_call: TRBV5-4; cdr3_aa: CAAETSGGGETQYF; cdr3_nt: TGTGCCGCCGAGACTAGCGGGGGCGGGGAGACCCAGTACTTC
j_call: TRBJ2-7; clone_size: .; cdr3_length: 18; d_call: .; v_call: TRBV7-9; cdr3_aa: CASSNQLTSALDTYEQYF; cdr3_nt: TGTGCCAGCAGTAACCAACTGACTTCAGCCTTGGACACCTACGAGCAGTACTTC
j_call: TRBJ2-2; clone_size: .; cdr3_length: 17; d_call: TRBD2; v_call: TRBV5-1; cdr3_aa: CASSLGLLAGDPGELFF; cdr3_nt: TGCGCCAGCAGCTTGGGCCTCCTAGCGGGAGATCCCGGGGAGCTGTTTTTT
j_call: TRBJ2-3; clone_size: .; cdr3_length: 15; d_call: TRBD1; v_call: TRBV5-1; cdr3_aa: CASSSDRVRTDTQYF; cdr3_nt: TGCGCCAGCAGCTCAGACAGGGTGCGCACAGATACGCAGTATTTT
j_call: TRBJ2-7; clone_size: .; cdr3_length: 14; d_call: TRBD1; v_call: TRBV10-3; cdr3_aa: CAISSGTGGHEQYF; cdr3_nt: TGTGCCATCAGTTCCGGGACAGGGGGCCACGAGCAGTACTTC
j_call: TRBJ1-1; clone_size: once; cdr3_length: 16; d_call: .; v_call: TRBV4-2; cdr3_aa: CASSQEAVNRNTEAFF; cdr3_nt: TGTGCCAGCAGCCAAGAAGCGGTAAACAGGAACACTGAAGCTTTCTTT
j_call: TRBJ1-4; clone_size: .; cdr3_length: 14; d_call: .; v_call: TRBV10-1; cdr3_aa: CASSEDRLSEKLFF; cdr3_nt: TGCGCCAGCAGTGAGGACCGGTTAAGTGAAAAACTGTTTTTT
j_call: TRBJ1-1; clone_size: .; cdr3_length: 14; d_call: TRBD1; v_call: TRBV5-6; cdr3_aa: CASSLAGGGTEAFF; cdr3_nt: TGTGCCAGCAGCTTGGCAGGGGGTGGGACTGAAGCTTTCTTT
j_call: TRBJ1-4; clone_size: .; cdr3_length: 13; d_call: TRBD1; v_call: TRBV5-4; cdr3_aa: CASGQGMDEKLFF; cdr3_nt: TGTGCCAGCGGACAGGGGATGGATGAAAAACTGTTTTTT
j_call: TRBJ2-3; clone_size: .; cdr3_length: 14; d_call: .; v_call: TRBV5-6; cdr3_aa: CASSRGSDTDTQYF; cdr3_nt: TGTGCCAGCAGCCGTGGCTCTGACACAGATACGCAGTATTTT
j_call: TRBJ1-1; clone_size: .; cdr3_length: 15; d_call: .; v_call: TRBV6-6; cdr3_aa: CASSHTRDTYTEAFF; cdr3_nt: TGTGCCAGCAGTCACACCCGGGACACGTACACTGAAGCTTTCTTT
j_call: TRBJ1-2; clone_size: .; cdr3_length: 15; d_call: TRBD1; v_call: TRBV5-4; cdr3_aa: CASSLGGQGAYGYTF; cdr3_nt: TGTGCCAGCAGCTTGGGAGGACAGGGTGCCTATGGCTACACCTTC
j_call: TRBJ1-1; clone_size: few; cdr3_length: 16; d_call: TRBD1; v_call: TRBV18; cdr3_aa: CASSSGQGALPAEAFF; cdr3_nt: TGTGCCAGCTCATCCGGACAGGGGGCGCTTCCCGCTGAAGCTTTCTTT
j_call: TRBJ2-5; clone_size: .; cdr3_length: 13; d_call: .; v_call: TRBV7-3; cdr3_aa: CASSARDQETQYF; cdr3_nt: TGTGCCAGCAGCGCCCGGGACCAAGAGACCCAGTACTTC
j_call: TRBJ2-7; clone_size: .; cdr3_length: 16; d_call: TRBD2; v_call: TRBV9; cdr3_aa: CASSATSGPRLYEQYF; cdr3_nt: TGTGCCAGCAGCGCCACTAGCGGGCCGAGGTTGTACGAGCAGTACTTC
j_call: TRBJ2-1; clone_size: .; cdr3_length: 15; d_call: TRBD2; v_call: TRBV18; cdr3_aa: CASSLREGSYNEQFF; cdr3_nt: TGTGCCAGCTCATTGCGGGAGGGATCCTACAATGAGCAGTTCTTC
j_call: TRBJ1-4; clone_size: .; cdr3_length: 15; d_call: .; v_call: TRBV18; cdr3_aa: CASSPTRLDLEKLFF; cdr3_nt: TGTGCCAGCTCACCAACCAGACTCGATTTGGAAAAACTGTTTTTT
j_call: TRBJ2-2; clone_size: .; cdr3_length: 16; d_call: .; v_call: TRBV19; cdr3_aa: CASSREGAPNTGELFF; cdr3_nt: TGTGCCAGTAGCCGGGAGGGGGCCCCGAACACCGGGGAGCTGTTTTTT
j_call: TRBJ1-4; clone_size: .; cdr3_length: 14; d_call: TRBD1; v_call: TRBV6-1; cdr3_aa: CASKPGQRNEKLFF; cdr3_nt: TGTGCCAGCAAACCGGGACAGAGGAATGAAAAACTGTTTTTT
j_call: TRBJ1-5; clone_size: .; cdr3_length: 15; d_call: .; v_call: TRBV6-5; cdr3_aa: CASSRQVRGNQPQHF; cdr3_nt: TGTGCCAGCAGCCGACAGGTCCGCGGGAATCAGCCCCAGCATTTT
j_call: TRBJ1-2; clone_size: .; cdr3_length: 14; d_call: TRBD1; v_call: TRBV5-1; cdr3_aa: CASSRDRVNYGYTF; cdr3_nt: TGCGCCAGCAGCCGGGACAGGGTTAACTATGGCTACACCTTC
j_call: TRBJ1-2; clone_size: .; cdr3_length: 15; d_call: .; v_call: TRBV29-1; cdr3_aa: CSVEPPIWSGYGYTF; cdr3_nt: TGCAGCGTTGAACCACCTATTTGGTCCGGCTATGGCTACACCTTC
j_call: TRBJ2-7; clone_size: .; cdr3_length: 15; d_call: .; v_call: TRBV11-2; cdr3_aa: CASSLVVQVPSKQYF; cdr3_nt: TGTGCCAGCAGCTTAGTGGTGCAGGTACCCTCTAAGCAGTACTTC
j_call: TRBJ2-1; clone_size: .; cdr3_length: 15; d_call: TRBD2; v_call: TRBV2; cdr3_aa: CASAPWLAGGGEQFF; cdr3_nt: TGTGCCAGCGCCCCCTGGTTAGCGGGAGGGGGTGAGCAGTTCTTC
j_call: TRBJ2-5; clone_size: once; cdr3_length: 9; d_call: .; v_call: TRBV23-1; cdr3_aa: CATRDTGHF; cdr3_nt: TGCGCCACTAGGGACACGGGGCACTTC
j_call: TRBJ1-5; clone_size: .; cdr3_length: 14; d_call: TRBD1; v_call: TRBV6-1; cdr3_aa: CASKEGAVDQPQHF; cdr3_nt: TGTGCCAGCAAGGAGGGGGCGGTTGATCAGCCCCAGCATTTT